Following are 26 T cell receptor beta chains from one sample sequenced in a study of blood T cell repertoires in COVID-19. The repertoire was sequenced with immunoSEQ multiplex PCR; TCRdb's copy has only in-frame clones and lacks some. The table includes around 230,000 clones, around 85% detected once. Sample: PBMCs or T cells enriched from blood (not recorded which). These receptors were taken from a woman in her thirties or forties with acute COVID-19.

The rearrangement links TRBV19 to TRBJ2-2; 8 nucleotides line up with TRBD2. V lost 4 bases and J lost 9; bases outside the gene matches: 4. In germline, CDR1 is LNHDA, CDR2 SQIVND (reference sequence). The CDR3 is 13 amino acids. The CDR3 region is CASSRAGGRELFF. CDR3 bases: TGTGCCAGTAGTAGGGCGGGAGGTAGGGAGCTGTTTTTT.

This sequence joins TRBV30 and TRBJ1-6; D is uncertain. This CDR3 has 13 residues. V lost 4 bases, J lost 6 bases, and 10 bases lay in between. In germline, CDR1 is GTSNPN, CDR2 SVGIG (reference sequence). The CDR3: CAWNGLTNSPLHF. Written as DNA, the CDR3 is TGTGCCTGGAACGGACTGACTAATTCACCCCTCCACTTT. The whole variable domain, filled in from reference TRBV30 and TRBJ1-6, reads SQTIHQWPATLVQPVGSPLSLECTVEGTSNPNLYWYRQAAGRGLQLLFYSVGIGQISSEVPQNLSASRPQDRQFILSSKKLLLSDSGFYLCAWNGLTNSPLHFGNGTRLTVT.

With regard to this clone: The sample contains more than one DNA sequence encoding this CDR3. V gene TRBV3-1 (or the pseudogene TRBV3-2) combines with J gene TRBJ2-5; no clear D gene. Germline loops: CDR1 LGHDT, CDR2 YNNKEL (reference sequence). The germline V and J ends were trimmed by 1 base and 5 bases, with 5 bases remaining between them. This CDR3 has 12 residues. For the CDR3, the DNA is TGTGCCAGCAGCCAAGTCTCCGAGACCCAGTACTTC. It translates to CASSQVSETQYF.

The chain carries TRBV18 and TRBJ2-1, with 8 bases matching TRBD1. Losses at the gene ends were 2 bases for V and 6 bases for J; bases not matched to a gene: 6. CDR1 is KGHSH and CDR2 is LQKENI in the germline V gene. This CDR3 is 15 amino acids long. This chain's CDR3 is CASSPDRGLRNEQFF. The DNA for the CDR3 is TGTGCCAGCTCACCAGACAGGGGACTCCGCAATGAGCAGTTCTTC. The entire variable domain, with the rest obtained from reference TRBV18 and TRBJ2-1, is as follows: NAGVMQNPRHLVRRRGQEARLRCSPMKGHSHVYWYRQLPEEGLKFMVYLQKENIIDESGMPKERFSAEFPKEGPSILRIQQVVRGDSAAYFCASSPDRGLRNEQFFGPGTRLTVL.

V gene TRBV19 combines with J gene TRBJ1-1; 9 bases align to TRBD1. CDR3 length: 15 amino acids. J gave up 6 bases and V 6 bases, and 11 bases lay outside the gene matches. CDR1 is LNHDA and CDR2 is SQIVND in the germline V gene (reference sequence). The CDR3 spells CASRGSGQGRSEAFF. The CDR3 DNA reads TGTGCCAGTAGGGGCTCGGGACAGGGAAGGTCTGAAGCTTTCTTT.

The V call is TRBV10-3, the J call TRBJ1-5; 9 bases match TRBD1. CDR3 length: 14 amino acids. The ends lost 10 bases at V and 1 base at J; junction bases unmatched: 5. The germline gives CDR1 ENHRY, CDR2 SYGVKD. The CDR3 is CARTGTGSNQPQHF. CDR3 bases: TGTGCCAGAACCGGGACAGGGAGCAATCAGCCCCAGCATTTT.

The V and J genes are TRBV30 and TRBJ1-1; TRBD1 might be the D (6 bases). The length of the CDR3 is 12 residues. Germline values: CDR1 GTSNPN, CDR2 SVGIG (reference sequence). Trimming took off 4 bases at V and 5 bases at J, with 11 bases between the two ends. CDR3 residues: CAWKGGRTEAFF. The CDR3 nucleotides are TGTGCCTGGAAGGGGGGGCGTACTGAAGCTTTCTTT.

The chain employs TRBV4-2 and TRBJ2-3; maybe TRBD2 (5 bases). Per germline, CDR1 LGHNA and CDR2 YNFKEQ. This CDR3 contains 15 residues. The V end was cut by 3 bases, the J end by 2 bases, with 12 bases between. The CDR3 loop reads CASSQEKRATDTQYF. The CDR3 DNA is TGTGCCAGCAGCCAGGAGAAGAGGGCCACAGATACGCAGTATTTT.

The V gene is TRBV18, the J gene TRBJ1-1; TRBD1 might be the D (5 bases). The ends were cut back, 6 bases at V and 5 bases at J, with 22 bases in the middle. CDR3 length equals 16 residues. Germline CDR1 reads KGHSH; CDR2 reads LQKENI. CDR3 loop: CASSRQPVGLGTEAFF. CDR3 coding DNA: TGTGCCAGCTCCCGACAGCCCGTGGGGTTGGGGACTGAAGCTTTCTTT. Drawing the rest from reference TRBV18 and TRBJ1-1, the complete variable domain is NAGVMQNPRHLVRRRGQEARLRCSPMKGHSHVYWYRQLPEEGLKFMVYLQKENIIDESGMPKERFSAEFPKEGPSILRIQQVVRGDSAAYFCASSRQPVGLGTEAFFGQGTRLTVV.

The genes are TRBV7-9 and TRBJ2-1; 10 bases agree with TRBD2. The CDR3 loop spans 16 amino acids. Germline V gives CDR1 SEHNR, CDR2 FQNEAQ (reference sequence). V lost 5 bases to trimming and J lost 6 bases; unmatched junction nucleotides: 10. The CDR3 nucleotides are TGTGCCAGCAGCCCCAAGGGACTAGCGAACATCAATGAGCAGTTCTTC. Translation: CASSPKGLANINEQFF. Supplemented by reference TRBV7-9 and TRBJ2-1, the full variable domain reads DTGVSQNPRHKITKRGQNVTFRCDPISEHNRLYWYRQTLGQGPEFLTYFQNEAQLEKSRLLSDRFSAERPKGSFSTLEIQRTEQGDSAMYLCASSPKGLANINEQFFGPGTRLTVL.

V gene TRBV6-4 combines with J gene TRBJ2-3; 8 positions match TRBD1. V shed 4 bases, J shed 2 bases, and the junction held 2 bases outside the gene matches. This CDR3 has 14 amino acids. Germline lookup yields CDR1 MRHNA and CDR2 SNTAGT. DNA for the CDR3: TGTGCCAGCAGTGGACAGGGGAACACAGATACGCAGTATTTT. Protein sequence: CASSGQGNTDTQYF.

The rearrangement joins TRBV28 to TRBJ1-1, with 8 bases lining up with TRBD1. Per germline, CDR1 MDHEN and CDR2 SYDVKM. The V gene end was trimmed by 3 bases and the J gene end by 4 bases; junction bases not matched to a gene: 13. The CDR3 has 17 residues. The CDR3 is CASSFSPGGGPGTEAFF. The DNA of the CDR3 is TGTGCCAGCAGTTTTTCGCCAGGGGGCGGCCCGGGCACTGAAGCTTTCTTT.

This chain uses TRBV14 with TRBJ2-1; 7 bases fit TRBD2. With V trimmed by 3 bases and J by 5 bases, 10 bases remained unmatched. Germline V lookup: CDR1 SGHDN, CDR2 FVKESK. This CDR3 is 16 amino acids long. The CDR3 DNA reads TGTGCCAGCAGCCAGCGGAAGGGACTACGAAACAATGAGCAGTTCTTC. Protein sequence: CASSQRKGLRNNEQFF. Based on the CDR3 plus reference TRBV14 and TRBJ2-1, the full variable domain is EAGVTQFPSHSVIEKGQTVTLRCDPISGHDNLYWYRRVMGKEIKFLLHFVKESKQDESGMPNNRFLAERTGGTYSTLKVQPAELEDSGVYFCASSQRKGLRNNEQFFGPGTRLTVL.

The V and J genes are TRBV7-6 and TRBJ2-7, with 9 bases that match TRBD2. Germline CDR1 reads SGHVS; CDR2 reads FNYEAQ. V shed 1 base and J 0 bases; nucleotides not matched to a gene: 7. This CDR3 contains 17 residues. The CDR3 loop is CASSLENSGSVSYEQYF. The CDR3 DNA sequence: TGTGCCAGCAGCTTAGAAAATAGCGGGAGTGTCTCCTACGAGCAGTACTTC.

The genes are TRBV7-9 and TRBJ2-5; 11 nucleotides line up with TRBD1. V lost 3 bases to trimming and J lost 5 bases; unmatched junction nucleotides: 5. The CDR3 is 15 amino acids. CDR1 is SEHNR and CDR2 is FQNEAQ in the germline V gene (reference sequence). DNA of the CDR3: TGTGCCAGCAGCTTCGGACAGGGGGCGATGGAGACCCAGTACTTC. Translated: CASSFGQGAMETQYF.

This chain links TRBV7-9 with TRBJ2-6, with 7 bases lining up with TRBD2. V shed 3 bases and J 0 bases; nucleotides not matched to a gene: 2. The CDR3 totals 16 residues. Germline loops: CDR1 SEHNR, CDR2 FQNEAQ (reference sequence). The CDR3: CASSLGGSSGANVLTF. CDR3 nucleotides: TGTGCCAGCAGCTTGGGCGGGAGCTCTGGGGCCAACGTCCTGACTTTC.

J is TRBJ2-7 and V is TRBV6-5, with 10 bases matching TRBD2. The germline V gene encodes CDR1 MNHEY and CDR2 SVGAGI. CDR3 length: 16 amino acids. Trimming removed 4 bases from V and 1 base from J; junction bases left unmatched: 7. The CDR3 protein is CASSSPLSGRSYEQYF. DNA for the CDR3: TGTGCCAGCAGTTCCCCCCTTAGCGGGAGGTCCTACGAGCAGTACTTC.

This chain links TRBV5-6 with TRBJ1-6; 8 bases map to TRBD1. Germline V gives CDR1 SGHDT, CDR2 YYEEEE. V lost 3 bases and J lost 0; bases outside the gene matches: 5. This CDR3 spans 17 amino acids. The CDR3 sequence: CASSYGDRSSYNSPLHF. CDR3 sequence (DNA): TGTGCCAGCAGCTATGGGGACAGGAGCTCCTATAATTCACCCCTCCACTTT.

The V and J genes are TRBV11-1 and TRBJ1-6; perhaps TRBD1 as D (6 bases). The germline V gene encodes CDR1 SGHAT and CDR2 FQDESV (reference sequence). The CDR3 has 14 amino acids. Trimming removed 3 bases at V and 7 bases at J, with 10 bases between. This CDR3 reads CASSFSGVNSPLHF. The CDR3 bases are TGTGCCAGCAGCTTTTCAGGGGTGAATTCACCCCTCCACTTT.

The chain couples TRBV3-1 (or the pseudogene TRBV3-2) to TRBJ2-1; 13 nucleotides line up with TRBD2. Germline V gene sequence: CDR1 LGHDT, CDR2 YNNKEL (reference sequence). Germline trimming cut 4 bases from V and 4 bases from J; bases unmatched to any gene: 1. This CDR3 region has 15 residues. The CDR3 here is CASSRTSGSYNEQFF. CDR3 nucleotide sequence: TGTGCCAGCAGCCGGACTAGCGGGAGTTACAATGAGCAGTTCTTC.

This chain connects TRBV9 to TRBJ1-1, with D uncertain. The germline V gene encodes CDR1 SGDLS and CDR2 YYNGEE. V was clipped by 0 bases and J by 0 bases, with 6 bases between them. The CDR3 has 14 amino acids. The CDR3 region is CASSVDRMNTEAFF. CDR3 DNA sequence: TGTGCCAGCAGCGTAGACAGAATGAACACTGAAGCTTTCTTT.

This clone has only one observation. The V call is TRBV7-9, the J call TRBJ2-5; tentatively, D is TRBD2 (6 bases). With 3 bases removed from V and 3 bases from J, the gap between germline ends came to 11 bases. The CDR3 sequence is 14 residues long. Germline V gene sequence: CDR1 SEHNR, CDR2 FQNEAQ (reference sequence). In DNA form, the CDR3 reads TGTGCCAGCAGCTTGCCGTGGGGGGAAGAGACCCAGTACTTC. Amino acid sequence: CASSLPWGEETQYF.

This chain joins TRBV3-1 (or the pseudogene TRBV3-2) and TRBJ2-7; the D gene is possibly TRBD2 (5 bases). Germline V gives CDR1 LGHDT, CDR2 YNNKEL (reference sequence). The germline V and J ends were trimmed by 4 bases and 11 bases, with 12 bases remaining between them. The CDR3 length is 11 residues. CDR3 sequence: CASSPGEVKYF. The CDR3 DNA is TGTGCCAGCAGCCCCGGGGAAGTGAAGTACTTC.

This chain uses TRBV27 with TRBJ1-5; D is undetermined. Germline CDR1 and CDR2: MNHEY and SMNVEV (reference sequence). The CDR3 runs 15 residues. Trimming removed 2 bases at V and 1 base at J, with 9 bases between. The DNA for the CDR3 is TGTGCCAGCAGTTTACGGTCCTGGAGCAATCAGCCCCAGCATTTT. It translates to CASSLRSWSNQPQHF.

This clone was picked up one time. The V and J genes are TRBV25-1 and TRBJ1-4; D not certain. Trimming shortened V by 0 bases and J by 3 bases, and 11 bases separated the two germline ends. Germline assignment: CDR1 MGHDK and CDR2 SYGVNS. This CDR3 contains 16 residues. In DNA form, the CDR3 reads TGTGCCAGCAGTGAATATGGGCAGACATCTAATGAAAAACTGTTTTTT. Protein sequence: CASSEYGQTSNEKLFF.

V is TRBV7-3 and J is TRBJ1-1, with D tentatively TRBD1 (6 bases). Trimming took off 2 bases at V and 1 base at J, with 11 bases between the two ends. Germline V lookup: CDR1 SGHTA, CDR2 FQGTGA. This CDR3 comprises 15 residues. The DNA of the CDR3 is TGTGCCAGCAGCTTAGAGCCGACAGGGAACACTGAAGCTTTCTTT. Its protein is CASSLEPTGNTEAFF.